A single sample gave rise to the 24 T cell receptor beta chains below, sequenced in a study of blood T cell repertoires in COVID-19 (TCRdb year 2020). Library method: the immunoSEQ multiplex PCR assay. TCRdb limited this immuneACCESS table to in-frame rearrangements with V and J called. A share of clones is missing; checked studies link under half to unresolved V genes, and the rest is unexplained. The sample profile shows over 60,000 clones; about 91% of them were found once. The ten top clones hold about 10% of the sample. The sample taken for sequencing was peripheral blood. These receptors originate from an elderly man with acute or convalescent COVID-19.

This clone was recorded a few times. The V gene is TRBV2, the J gene TRBJ1-6; the D is unclear. This CDR3 contains 15 residues. The germline V and J ends were trimmed by 2 bases and 7 bases, with 12 bases remaining between them. Germline CDR1 reads SNHLY; CDR2 reads FYNNEI. CDR3 protein: CASSELTEWNSPLHF. In DNA, the CDR3 is TGTGCCAGCAGTGAACTGACTGAATGGAATTCACCCCTCCACTTT.

This clone has a handful of counts. The genes are TRBV30 and TRBJ1-2; D is possibly TRBD1 (6 bases). With 1 base removed from V and 8 bases from J, the gap between germline ends came to 14 bases. CDR1 is GTSNPN, CDR2 SVGIG, per germline (reference sequence). This CDR3 has 13 residues. The CDR3 nucleotides read TGTGCCTGGAGTGGCCGGGAGGGGGTCGGCTACACCTTC. Protein sequence: CAWSGREGVGYTF.

V is TRBV7-9 and J is TRBJ1-1; weak D call: TRBD1 (6 bases). With 5 bases removed from V and 4 bases from J, the gap between germline ends came to 14 bases. The germline V gene encodes CDR1 SEHNR and CDR2 FQNEAQ (reference sequence). This CDR3 has 14 residues. The CDR3 here is CASSASGVGTEAFF. CDR3 nucleotides: TGTGCCAGCAGCGCCTCAGGGGTAGGCACTGAAGCTTTCTTT.

The chain couples TRBV19 to TRBJ2-1, with 8 bases identical to TRBD1. Germline CDR1 is LNHDA and CDR2 is SQIVND (reference sequence). The CDR3 contains 14 residues. J lost 7 bases, V lost 4 bases, and 6 bases had no gene match. CDR3 nucleotides: TGTGCCAGTAGTACAGGACAGGGACCTAATGAGCAGTTCTTC. Encoded protein: CASSTGQGPNEQFF.

This chain joins TRBV5-1 and TRBJ2-7, with D possibly matching TRBD1 (6 bases). V lost 3 bases and J lost 5, with 24 bases in between. The CDR3 extends over 17 amino acids. Germline lookup yields CDR1 SGHRS and CDR2 YFSETQ. The CDR3 DNA sequence: TGCGCCAGCAGCTCCGGCTCCCTCGGACAGTTATTAAACGAGCAGTACTTC. Its protein product is CASSSGSLGQLLNEQYF.

This chain uses TRBV30 with TRBJ1-1; 9 positions agree with TRBD1. After removal of 5 bases from V and 0 bases from J, the junction contained 4 bases not matched to a gene. The CDR3 has 14 residues. CDR1 is GTSNPN and CDR2 is SVGIG in the germline V gene (reference sequence). The CDR3 DNA sequence: TGTGCCTGGGACAGGGGGGGAATGAACACTGAAGCTTTCTTT. It encodes CAWDRGGMNTEAFF.

This clone was seen only a few times. The chain recombines TRBV21-1 with TRBJ2-7; the table's D gene call, TRBD2, was not cross checked with the DNA. TRBV21-1 is described as a pseudogene. The CDR3 loop spans 15 amino acids. This CDR3 is CASSKQGGFSYEQYF. The CDR3 nucleotides are TGTGCCAGCAGCAAACAGGGAGGATTCTCCTACGAGCAGTACTTC.

CDR3 residues: CASSPFPSDQETQYF. The CDR3 nucleotides are TGCGCCAGCAGTCCATTTCCTAGCGACCAAGAGACCCAGTACTTC. This sequence joins TRBV10-2 and TRBJ2-5; TRBD2 might be the D (6 bases). V dropped 5 bases and J dropped 0 bases, with 13 bases sitting between them. This CDR3 contains 15 residues. The germline V gene has CDR1 WSHSY and CDR2 SAAADI.

This chain joins TRBV6-1 and TRBJ1-1; weak D call: TRBD1 (5 bases). The V end was cut by 3 bases, the J end by 3 bases, with 14 bases between. Germline CDR1 reads MNHNS; CDR2 reads SASEGT. This CDR3 has 15 amino acids. CDR3 coding DNA: TGTGCCAGCAGTGATCCGGGTTGGGGGGACACTGAAGCTTTCTTT. It translates to CASSDPGWGDTEAFF.

The chain uses TRBV2 and TRBJ1-1; D unclear. This CDR3 is built from 11 residues. The V end was cut by 10 bases, the J end by 1 base, with 7 bases between. From germline, CDR1 is SNHLY and CDR2 FYNNEI. The CDR3 region has the DNA TGTGCCAAGGCAGGGAACACTGAAGCTTTCTTT. As protein: CAKAGNTEAFF.

This chain connects TRBV5-1 to TRBJ2-2; D perhaps matches TRBD2 (5 bases). Trimming took 0 bases from V and 4 from J, leaving 10 bases between them. The germline CDR1 and CDR2 sequences are SGHRS and YFSETQ. The CDR3 has 15 amino acids. CDR3 DNA: TGCGCCAGCAGCTTGGAGGTAGGAGGCACCGGGGAGCTGTTTTTT. Translating gives CASSLEVGGTGELFF.

The chain recombines TRBV6-5 with TRBJ1-1; possibly TRBD1 for D (5 bases). CDR1 MNHEY and CDR2 SVGAGI come from the germline V gene. This CDR3 has 14 residues. Deletions cut 2 bases from V and 5 bases from J, with 12 bases between. CDR3 sequence reads: CASSYGSGGTEAFF. CDR3 DNA: TGTGCCAGCAGTTACGGGTCGGGGGGGACTGAAGCTTTCTTT.

The DNA for the CDR3 is TGTGCCAGCAGCCGCACTGGGACAACGCGAACTGAAGCTTTCTTT. Amino acid sequence: CASSRTGTTRTEAFF. The V and J genes are TRBV7-2 and TRBJ1-1; TRBD1 might be the D (6 bases). Per the germline V gene, CDR1 is SGHTA and CDR2 is FQGNSA. There are 15 residues in the CDR3. V shed 5 bases and J shed 5 bases, with 18 bases lying between them.

The V and J genes are TRBV30 and TRBJ1-2; D is possibly TRBD1 (6 bases). Germline CDR1 GTSNPN, CDR2 SVGIG (reference sequence). This CDR3 contains 13 residues. Trimming took 5 bases from V and 4 from J, leaving 14 bases between them. CDR3 sequence: CAWGGGRPYGYTF. The CDR3 nucleotides read TGTGCCTGGGGGGGCGGAAGACCCTATGGCTACACCTTC.

The rearrangement links TRBV11-2 to TRBJ1-6; D perhaps matches TRBD1 (6 bases). The CDR3 has 16 amino acids. Germline V CDR1 and CDR2: SGHAT, FQNNGV. V lost 2 bases and J lost 7, with 15 bases in between. CDR3 sequence reads: CASSLNPAGANSPLHF. The CDR3 DNA reads TGTGCCAGCAGCTTAAACCCGGCAGGGGCGAATTCACCCCTCCACTTT.

Only one count was recorded for this clone. The chain's CDR3 is CASSSWDIGGHGEQYF. The CDR3 coding sequence is TGTGCCAGCAGTTCCTGGGACATTGGCGGGCACGGCGAGCAGTACTTC. The chain joins TRBV6-2 or TRBV6-3 to TRBJ2-7; TRBD1 might be the D (6 bases). This CDR3 is 16 amino acids long. V dropped 4 bases and J dropped 6 bases, with 22 bases sitting between them. The germline V gene encodes CDR1 MNHEY and CDR2 SVGEGT.

J is TRBJ2-5 and V is TRBV18; D remains unclear. The CDR3 has 13 amino acids. V lost 3 bases and J 0 bases, leaving 5 bases between the germline ends. The V gene's germline CDR1 is KGHSH and CDR2 LQKENI. The CDR3 nucleotides read TGTGCCAGCTCACCTCCGTACCAAGAGACCCAGTACTTC. This gives the protein CASSPPYQETQYF.

The CDR3 spells CASSATGVAEAFF. In nucleotides, the CDR3 is TGTGCCAGCAGTGCGACAGGGGTTGCTGAAGCTTTCTTT. The chain joins TRBV25-1 to TRBJ1-1, with 8 nucleotides matching TRBD1. The CDR3 is 13 amino acids. Germline V gene lookup returns CDR1 MGHDK and CDR2 SYGVNS. The junction had 4 bases not matched to a gene; V was cut back by 4 bases and J by 6 bases.

This chain links TRBV2 with TRBJ1-1; weak D call: TRBD1 (5 bases). Trimming pared 0 bases from V and 4 bases from J, leaving 9 bases between. The CDR3 is 14 residues long. CDR1 and CDR2 (germline): SNHLY, FYNNEI. The CDR3 region is CASSEAPRGTEAFF. CDR3 bases: TGTGCCAGCAGTGAAGCGCCAAGGGGCACTGAAGCTTTCTTT.

A single count supports this clone. CDR3 sequence reads: CASSVIRGGNTIYF. The CDR3 bases are TGTGCCAGCAGCGTCATAAGGGGTGGAAACACCATATATTTT. The rearrangement uses TRBV2 and TRBJ1-3; perhaps TRBD1 as D (5 bases). The germline V gene has CDR1 SNHLY and CDR2 FYNNEI. This CDR3 comprises 14 residues. The V gene lost 6 bases and the J gene lost 3 bases, with 12 bases spanning the gap.

The chain is built from TRBV7-9 and TRBJ1-2; 9 bases are shared with TRBD1. The V and J ends lost 2 bases and 3 bases, in that order; junction bases with no gene match: 4. The CDR3 runs to 15 residues. Germline CDR1 reads SEHNR; CDR2 reads FQNEAQ (reference sequence). The CDR3 coding sequence is TGTGCCAGCAGCTTAAACAGGGGGCGATACTATGGCTACACCTTC. Residues: CASSLNRGRYYGYTF.

The CDR3, as DNA: TGTGCCAGCAGCCCGCGGACAGGGGAAAAACTGTTTTTT. Translation: CASSPRTGEKLFF. This chain connects TRBV9 to TRBJ1-4, with 8 bases lining up with TRBD1. The V gene end was trimmed by 4 bases and the J gene end by 8 bases; junction bases not matched to a gene: 4. CDR1 is SGDLS and CDR2 is YYNGEE in the germline V gene. This CDR3 contains 13 residues.

This chain joins TRBV11-2 and TRBJ1-1, with D perhaps TRBD1 (6 bases). Germline V gene lookup returns CDR1 SGHAT and CDR2 FQNNGV. With 3 bases removed from V and 8 bases from J, the gap between germline ends came to 13 bases. This CDR3 spans 13 amino acids. CDR3 sequence (DNA): TGTGCCAGCAGCTTGGACAGCCATAGGGAAGCTTTCTTT. The encoded protein is CASSLDSHREAFF. Drawing the rest from reference TRBV11-2 and TRBJ1-1, the complete variable domain is EAGVAQSPRYKIIEKRQSVAFWCNPISGHATLYWYQQILGQGPKLLIQFQNNGVVDDSQLPKDRFSAERLKGVDSTLKIQPAKLEDSAVYLCASSLDSHREAFFGQGTRLTVV.

The chain couples TRBV5-1 to TRBJ1-2, with unresolved D. This CDR3 is built from 13 residues. Trimming shortened V by 4 bases and J by 3 bases, and 10 bases separated the two germline ends. In germline, CDR1 is SGHRS, CDR2 YFSETQ. The CDR3 region is CASSPSSDYGYTF. The DNA for the CDR3 is TGCGCCAGCAGCCCCTCCTCTGACTATGGCTACACCTTC. Filled out from reference TRBV5-1 and TRBJ1-2, the complete variable domain reads KAGVTQTPRYLIKTRGQQVTLSCSPISGHRSVSWYQQTPGQGLQFLFEYFSETQRNKGNFPGRFSGRQFSNSRSEMNVSTLELGDSALYLCASSPSSDYGYTFGSGTRLTVV.